Below, 11 T cell receptor beta chains from the same sample are listed, as sequenced in a study of technical replicates of blood from several donors. Data came from immunoSEQ multiplex PCR; TCRdb stores just in-frame clones and leaves some out. Found here are more than 65,000 clones, around 94% of them singletons; the top ten hold around 0.25%. The sequenced sample was T cells isolated from PBMCs. The receptors shown here come from a human donor in good health.

This chain joins TRBV29-1 and TRBJ2-1; TRBD2 aligns across 8 bases. V shed 4 bases, J shed 6 bases, and the junction held 8 bases outside the gene matches. The CDR3 sequence is 14 residues long. In germline, CDR1 is SQVTM, CDR2 ANQGSEA. The CDR3 reads CSVVVGRGPNEQFF. Written as DNA, the CDR3 is TGCAGCGTTGTTGTCGGGAGGGGCCCCAATGAGCAGTTCTTC.

V is TRBV19 and J is TRBJ2-7; 9 bases are a match to TRBD2. In germline, CDR1 is LNHDA, CDR2 SQIVND (reference sequence). This CDR3 contains 14 residues. Losses at the gene ends were 3 bases for V and 2 bases for J; bases not matched to a gene: 2. This CDR3 is CASSMVAGAYEQYF. CDR3 bases: TGTGCCAGTAGTATGGTAGCGGGGGCCTACGAGCAGTACTTC.

The chain combines TRBV11-3 with TRBJ2-1, with TRBD1 matching 7 bases. The germline CDR1 and CDR2 sequences are SGHNT and YENEEA. This CDR3 region has 13 residues. Unmatched junction bases numbered 3, after V lost 5 bases and J lost 5 bases. CDR3 nucleotides: TGTGCCAGCAGCCCGGACAGGAACAATGAGCAGTTCTTC. Protein: CASSPDRNNEQFF. The entire variable domain, with the rest obtained from reference TRBV11-3 and TRBJ2-1, is as follows: EAGVVQSPRYKIIEKKQPVAFWCNPISGHNTLYWYLQNLGQGPELLIRYENEEAVDDSQLPKDRFSAERLKGVDSTLKIQPAELGDSAVYLCASSPDRNNEQFFGPGTRLTVL.

The rearrangement uses TRBV7-9 and TRBJ2-7; maybe TRBD2 (6 bases). Germline CDR1 and CDR2: SEHNR and FQNEAQ (reference sequence). The CDR3 is 13 amino acids. The V end was cut by 3 bases, the J end by 4 bases, with 10 bases between. The CDR3 region has the DNA TGTGCCAGCAGCTTCCCGGGAGTTTACGAGCAGTACTTC. This translates into CASSFPGVYEQYF.

This clone appeared a single time. This chain connects TRBV5-1 to TRBJ2-3; tentatively, D is TRBD2 (5 bases). The V gene lost 0 bases and the J gene lost 2 bases, with 25 bases spanning the gap. The CDR3 totals 20 residues. Germline assignment: CDR1 SGHRS and CDR2 YFSETQ. CDR3: CASSLDKQRALANLTDTQYF. DNA for the CDR3: TGCGCCAGCAGCTTGGACAAACAGAGGGCCCTAGCCAACCTCACAGATACGCAGTATTTT.

The chain couples TRBV19 to TRBJ1-6; a weak D match, TRBD1 (5 bases). From germline, CDR1 is LNHDA and CDR2 SQIVND (reference sequence). Trimming left V 8 bases short and J 8 bases short, with 13 bases between. The CDR3 length is 13 residues. CDR3 coding DNA: TGTGCCAGTGAGCAGGGCCCTGATTCACCCCTCCACTTT. It is translated as CASEQGPDSPLHF.

V is TRBV5-1 and J is TRBJ2-7, with D perhaps TRBD1 (6 bases). This CDR3 has 16 residues. Deletions cut 4 bases from V and 2 bases from J, with 19 bases between. Germline V gene lookup returns CDR1 SGHRS and CDR2 YFSETQ. The CDR3 DNA reads as TGCGCCAGCAGCCGTAGGGTGACAGGCAAACCCTACGAGCAGTACTTC. This encodes CASSRRVTGKPYEQYF.

The V call is TRBV10-1, the J call TRBJ1-1; weak D call: TRBD1 (5 bases). Germline CDR1 reads WNHNN; CDR2 reads SYGVQD (reference sequence). The CDR3 runs to 13 residues. Trimming removed 2 bases from V and 5 bases from J, with 9 bases in between. For the CDR3, the DNA is TGCGCCAGCAGTGAGCCGGGGGGGACTGAAGCTTTCTTT. Its protein is CASSEPGGTEAFF.

The rearrangement uses TRBV4-1 and TRBJ2-5; TRBD1 matches at 8 bases. The V and J ends lost 6 bases and 3 bases, in that order; junction bases with no gene match: 3. Germline V gives CDR1 MGHRA, CDR2 YSYEKL. CDR3 length: 13 residues. The CDR3: CASRLTGEETQYF. The DNA for the CDR3 is TGCGCCAGCAGGCTGACAGGGGAAGAGACCCAGTACTTC.

The V call is TRBV25-1, the J call TRBJ1-1; no definite D call. Germline CDR1 and CDR2: MGHDK and SYGVNS. Between the trimmed V and J ends, which lost 6 bases and 0 bases, there was a span of 17 bases. This CDR3 spans 16 amino acids. DNA of the CDR3: TGTGCCAGCAGAGGAAATCTGGGAGAAATGAACACTGAAGCTTTCTTT. This codes for CASRGNLGEMNTEAFF.

The V gene is TRBV9, the J gene TRBJ1-2; TRBD1 matches at 11 bases. V was pared by 0 bases and J by 4 bases, with 8 bases of the junction left unmatched. This CDR3 is 17 amino acids long. In germline, CDR1 is SGDLS, CDR2 YYNGEE. In nucleotides, the CDR3 is TGTGCCAGCAGCGTAGGGACAGGGGGCACCTACGGCTATGGCTACACCTTC. Protein sequence: CASSVGTGGTYGYGYTF.